The rows below give T cell receptor beta chains drawn from one sample of a study of CD8 T cells in ankylosing spondylitis. One entry per CDR3 protein results from TCRdb running MiXCR on the 5' RACE reads. The sample consists of roughly 700,000 distinct CDR3 sequences, about 20% of them appearing once. Material: blood, either unsorted or a sorted T cell fraction (not recorded which). The origin of the receptors is a male donor with ankylosing spondylitis. CDR3s leave out the opening cysteine and the closing phenylalanine or tryptophan.

j_gene	v_gene	CDR3aa
TRBJ2-7	TRBV20-1	SASKGYLNYEQY
TRBJ2-7	TRBV3-1	ASSQAGWEQY
TRBJ2-2	TRBV5-1	ASSSRGQGAAGELF
TRBJ2-1	TRBV7-3	ASSFASGNEQF
TRBJ2-2	TRBV11-2	ASSPVWTANTGELF
TRBJ1-4	TRBV12-3/TRBV12-4	ASSLGTGGILEKLF
TRBJ2-3	TRBV2	ASSKNTRTSTDTQY
TRBJ2-7	TRBV10-3	AISDLTPYEQY
TRBJ1-4	TRBV7-9	ASSQRTGAEEKLF
TRBJ1-1	TRBV20-1	SARVGAGTEAF
TRBJ2-2	TRBV7-6	ASSLATENTGELF
TRBJ2-2	TRBV4-2	ASGGQGATGELF
TRBJ2-7	TRBV6-1	ASSDPPSGGREQY
TRBJ2-2	TRBV5-1	ASSFPNEAGELF
TRBJ1-4	TRBV20-1	SARVPGIEEKLF
TRBJ2-1	TRBV9	ASSASGRGPDEQF
TRBJ1-1	TRBV4-1	ASSQWEGPTEAF
TRBJ2-1	TRBV6-2/TRBV6-3	ASSHRTSGIYNEQF
TRBJ2-1	TRBV20-1	SARDRTGRMYNKQF
TRBJ2-3	TRBV27	ASGPRVVARLTDTQY